Reported below is one T cell receptor (beta chain). Its matching antigen is unknown. Given a much more abundant clone one base away, this may be a read error. Other DNA sequences of this sample code for an identical CDR3. The data derive from a study of shared clonotypes between healthy human individuals. Points from the study as a whole: The researchers took only blood, and tissue repertoires probably look different. Naive subsets usually exceeded memory subsets in estimated richness.

Every subset had its genomic DNA shared out evenly among several immunoSEQ plates. Sorted-subset replicate PCRs used 150 to 200 ng DNA, around 31,000 T cell genomes. The repertoire was sequenced with immunoSEQ multiplex PCR; TCRdb's copy has only in-frame clones and lacks some. Of millions of clones in the sample, around 96% were seen once. V dropped 6 bases and J dropped 0; count of bases not matched to a gene: 2. Germline V gene sequence: CDR1 MNHEY, CDR2 SVGAGI. This CDR3 region has 13 residues. The naive CD8 subset, CD45RO-negative cells positively selected for CCR7, excluded terminally differentiated effector memory CD45RA+ cells.

The V and J genes are TRBV6-5 and TRBJ2-7; TRBD1 matches at 7 bases. Sequencing used naive CD8+ T cells sorted from blood. This clonotype was sampled from a man aged 18 to 30 in good health. CDR3 sequence: CASSHRGSYEQYF. CDR3 DNA sequence: TGTGCCAGCAGCCACAGGGGCTCCTACGAGCAGTACTTC.